This entry is about one TCR beta chain. The data belong to a study of blood T cell repertoires in COVID-19. Germline loops: CDR1 SGHAT, CDR2 FQNNGV. Trimming cost V 2 bases and J 0 bases, with 8 bases left between them. There are 16 residues in the CDR3. Sequenced by immunoSEQ multiplex PCR; TCRdb stores in-frame clones only, minus some. The sample has some 170,000 clones, around 81% seen once; the top ten hold approximately 6%. This chain uses TRBV11-2 with TRBJ2-6; possible D gene TRBD2, 5 bases. The sequenced sample consisted of PBMCs or T cells enriched from blood (not recorded which). The TCR sequence derives from a man in his forties who had recovered from COVID-19. The CDR3 coding sequence is TGTGCCAGCAGCTTAACGGGAAACTCTGGGGCCAACGTCCTGACTTTC. It specifies CASSLTGNSGANVLTF. Drawing the rest from reference TRBV11-2 and TRBJ2-6, the complete variable domain is EAGVAQSPRYKIIEKRQSVAFWCNPISGHATLYWYQQILGQGPKLLIQFQNNGVVDDSQLPKDRFSAERLKGVDSTLKIQPAKLEDSAVYLCASSLTGNSGANVLTFGAGSRLTVL.